Presented here are 17 T cell receptor beta chains from one specimen sequenced in a study of OX40 agonist ivuxolimab in advanced cancers. TCRdb's table, derived via immunoSEQ multiplex PCR, lists solely in-frame clones and lacks some. The sample contains about 71,000 clones, 75% to 85% of which appear only once. This material consisted of CD4+ or CD8+ T cells sorted from blood, taken in a trial of the OX40 agonist ivuxolimab. These receptors came from an adult with an advanced solid tumor such as melanoma, head and neck, liver or kidney cancer.

This sequence joins TRBV19 and TRBJ2-2; D is unclear. V lost 7 bases and J lost 3, with 9 bases in between. The CDR3 runs 13 residues. From germline, CDR1 is LNHDA and CDR2 SQIVND (reference sequence). The CDR3 reads CASKVADTGELFF. For the CDR3, the DNA is TGTGCCAGTAAGGTCGCCGACACCGGGGAGCTGTTTTTT.

Many counts were recorded for this clone. The genes are TRBV5-8 and TRBJ1-4, with 9 bases that match TRBD1. The V gene's germline CDR1 is SGHTS and CDR2 YDEGEE. The CDR3 runs 15 residues. The junction had 5 bases not matched to a gene; V was cut back by 1 base and J by 7 bases. The CDR3 sequence: CASSLSGTGREKLFF. The CDR3 nucleotides read TGTGCCAGCAGCTTGTCCGGGACAGGGCGTGAAAAACTGTTTTTT.

The chain links TRBV7-6 to TRBJ1-1; weak D call: TRBD1 (5 bases). The CDR3 length is 14 residues. V lost 5 bases, J lost 4 bases, and 14 bases lay in between. Germline assignment: CDR1 SGHVS and CDR2 FNYEAQ. CDR3 DNA: TGTGCCAGCAGCACCAGGGTTTGGGGCACTGAAGCTTTCTTT. Translating gives CASSTRVWGTEAFF.

The chain couples TRBV19 to TRBJ2-2, with TRBD1 matching over 9 bases. V lost 1 base, J lost 6 bases, and 3 bases stayed unmatched. The CDR3 contains 15 residues. The V gene's germline CDR1 is LNHDA and CDR2 SQIVND (reference sequence). CDR3 amino acids: CASSIGTGEPGELFF. Here the CDR3 DNA reads TGTGCCAGTAGTATAGGGACAGGGGAACCCGGGGAGCTGTTTTTT.

This rearrangement joins TRBV19 to TRBJ1-1; the D is unclear. Trimming cost V 7 bases and J 1 base, with 16 bases left between them. The germline CDR1 and CDR2 sequences are LNHDA and SQIVND (reference sequence). The CDR3 spans 15 residues. The CDR3 nucleotides are TGTGCCAGTACTAGGACCCCAGGACGGAACACTGAAGCTTTCTTT. It translates to CASTRTPGRNTEAFF.

The CDR3, as DNA: TGCGCCAGCAGCTTGCGGGGTACCAGGGACGAGCAGTACTTC. Translation: CASSLRGTRDEQYF. The chain has TRBV5-1 and TRBJ2-7, with D perhaps being TRBD1 or TRBD2 (5 bases each). CDR3 length: 14 residues. V was pared by 1 base and J by 5 bases, with 13 bases between. The germline CDR1 and CDR2 sequences are SGHRS and YFSETQ.

The chain has TRBV2 and TRBJ2-3, with TRBD1 identical over 9 bases. The CDR3 spans 14 residues. CDR1 is SNHLY and CDR2 is FYNNEI in the germline V gene. V shed 5 bases, J shed 3 bases, and the junction held 3 bases outside the gene matches. Written as DNA, the CDR3 is TGTGCCAGCAGTCCGACAGGGGGTACAGATACGCAGTATTTT. Protein product: CASSPTGGTDTQYF.

This chain links TRBV28 with TRBJ2-7; D uncertain. CDR1 and CDR2 from the germline V gene are MDHEN and SYDVKM. V was clipped by 8 bases and J by 2 bases, with 10 bases between them. The CDR3 covers 12 residues. For the CDR3, the DNA is TGTGCCAGCGGCCCGGCGCCCTACGAGCAGTACTTC. It specifies CASGPAPYEQYF.

The chain is built from TRBV19 and TRBJ2-7; no reliable D call. CDR1 LNHDA and CDR2 SQIVND come from the germline V gene (reference sequence). Trimming removed 5 bases at V and 7 bases at J, with 15 bases between. The CDR3 consists of 13 residues. The CDR3 nucleotides read TGTGCCAGTAGTCCCCCAAGTGGGAAGGAGCAGTACTTC. This codes for CASSPPSGKEQYF.

The genes are TRBV7-2 and TRBJ1-1; D remains ambiguous. This CDR3 comprises 12 residues. Germline V gene data show CDR1 as SGHTA and CDR2 as FQGNSA. V lost 4 bases, J lost 4 bases, and 7 bases lay in between. CDR3 in amino acids: CASSSQGTEAFF. CDR3 nucleotides: TGTGCCAGCAGCTCACAAGGCACTGAAGCTTTCTTT. Complete variable domain (other parts from reference TRBV7-2 and TRBJ1-1): GAGVSQSPSNKVTEKGKDVELRCDPISGHTALYWYRQSLGQGLEFLIYFQGNSAPDKSGLPSDRFSAERTGGSVSTLTIQRTQQEDSAVYLCASSSQGTEAFFGQGTRLTVV.

V is TRBV10-2 and J is TRBJ2-3; TRBD2 matches 10 bases. V gave up 6 bases and J gave up 5 bases; unmatched junction bases: 8. Looked up from germline, CDR1 is WSHSY and CDR2 is SAAADI. This CDR3 comprises 15 residues. This chain's CDR3 is CASRGASGGVDTQYF. DNA of the CDR3: TGCGCCAGCAGAGGGGCTAGCGGGGGTGTAGATACGCAGTATTTT.

This chain uses TRBV10-2 with TRBJ2-5; D remains ambiguous. The ends were cut back, 7 bases at V and 0 bases at J, with 15 bases in the middle. The CDR3 runs 15 residues. Per germline, CDR1 WSHSY and CDR2 SAAADI. This chain's CDR3 is CASKRALENQETQYF. The CDR3 nucleotides read TGCGCCAGCAAACGGGCGCTAGAAAACCAAGAGACCCAGTACTTC.

This chain connects TRBV11-2 to TRBJ2-1; possible D gene TRBD1, 6 bases. The length of the CDR3 is 16 residues. Germline V CDR1 and CDR2: SGHAT, FQNNGV. Between the trimmed V and J ends, which lost 0 bases and 1 base, there was a span of 10 bases. The CDR3 spells CASSLDHQGSYNEQFF. The CDR3 bases are TGTGCCAGCAGCTTAGATCATCAGGGGTCCTACAATGAGCAGTTCTTC.

V and J are TRBV5-3 and TRBJ2-7, with D perhaps given as TRBD1 or TRBD2 (6 bases each). TRBV5-3 is an open reading frame whose function is uncertain. The V end lost 4 bases, the J end lost 5 bases, and 19 bases lay between the germline ends. The CDR3 consists of 15 residues. CDR3 bases: TGTGCCAGAAGCCCCGGAAGGGGGGCATTTCACGAGCAGTACTTC. Residues: CARSPGRGAFHEQYF.

CDR3 nucleotides: TGTGCCAGCAGAATACTAGCGAGTAGCACAGATACGCAGTATTTT. Its translation is CASRILASSTDTQYF. The J gene is TRBJ2-3, the V gene TRBV2; 7 positions match TRBD2. The germline V gene has CDR1 SNHLY and CDR2 FYNNEI. After removal of 6 bases from V and 0 bases from J, the junction contained 6 bases not matched to a gene. This CDR3 region has 15 residues.

As DNA, the CDR3 is TGTGCCAGCAGCTCGGGGGCACAAGAGACCCAGTACTTC. Translation gives CASSSGAQETQYF. J is TRBJ2-5 and V is TRBV7-2; D may correspond to TRBD1 or TRBD2 (6 bases each). Between the trimmed V and J ends, which lost 4 bases and 2 bases, there was a span of 8 bases. The length of the CDR3 is 13 residues. Germline lookup yields CDR1 SGHTA and CDR2 FQGNSA.

The V gene is TRBV11-2, the J gene TRBJ2-3; TRBD2 agrees at 7 bases. With 1 base clipped from V and 1 base from J, the junction kept 5 bases outside the gene matches. This CDR3 spans 16 amino acids. Germline V gene sequence: CDR1 SGHAT, CDR2 FQNNGV. CDR3 amino acids: CASSLVGGGGTDTQYF. DNA for the CDR3: TGTGCCAGCAGCTTAGTAGGCGGGGGAGGCACAGATACGCAGTATTTT.